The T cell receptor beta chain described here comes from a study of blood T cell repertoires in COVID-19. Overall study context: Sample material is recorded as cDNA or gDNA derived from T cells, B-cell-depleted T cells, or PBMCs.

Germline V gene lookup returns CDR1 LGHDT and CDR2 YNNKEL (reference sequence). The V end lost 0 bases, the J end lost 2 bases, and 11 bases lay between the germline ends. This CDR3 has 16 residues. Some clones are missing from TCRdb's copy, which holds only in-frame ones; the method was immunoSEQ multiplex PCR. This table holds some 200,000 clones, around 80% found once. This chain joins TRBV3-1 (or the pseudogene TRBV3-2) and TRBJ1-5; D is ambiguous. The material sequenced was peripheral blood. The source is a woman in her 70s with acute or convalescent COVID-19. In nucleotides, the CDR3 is TGTGCCAGCAGCCAAGATCCCGGGGAGGGCAATCAGCCCCAGCATTTT. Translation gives CASSQDPGEGNQPQHF.